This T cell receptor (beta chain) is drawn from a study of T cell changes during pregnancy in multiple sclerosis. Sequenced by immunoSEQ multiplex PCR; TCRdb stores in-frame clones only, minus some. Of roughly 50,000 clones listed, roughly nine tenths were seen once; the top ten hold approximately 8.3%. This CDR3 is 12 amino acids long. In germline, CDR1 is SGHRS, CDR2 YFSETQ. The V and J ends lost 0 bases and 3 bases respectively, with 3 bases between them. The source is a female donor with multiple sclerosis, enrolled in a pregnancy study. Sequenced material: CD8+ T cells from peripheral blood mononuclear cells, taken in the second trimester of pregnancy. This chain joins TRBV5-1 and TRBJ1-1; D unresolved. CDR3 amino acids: CASSLGHTEAFF. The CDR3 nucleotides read TGCGCCAGCAGCTTGGGGCACACTGAAGCTTTCTTT.